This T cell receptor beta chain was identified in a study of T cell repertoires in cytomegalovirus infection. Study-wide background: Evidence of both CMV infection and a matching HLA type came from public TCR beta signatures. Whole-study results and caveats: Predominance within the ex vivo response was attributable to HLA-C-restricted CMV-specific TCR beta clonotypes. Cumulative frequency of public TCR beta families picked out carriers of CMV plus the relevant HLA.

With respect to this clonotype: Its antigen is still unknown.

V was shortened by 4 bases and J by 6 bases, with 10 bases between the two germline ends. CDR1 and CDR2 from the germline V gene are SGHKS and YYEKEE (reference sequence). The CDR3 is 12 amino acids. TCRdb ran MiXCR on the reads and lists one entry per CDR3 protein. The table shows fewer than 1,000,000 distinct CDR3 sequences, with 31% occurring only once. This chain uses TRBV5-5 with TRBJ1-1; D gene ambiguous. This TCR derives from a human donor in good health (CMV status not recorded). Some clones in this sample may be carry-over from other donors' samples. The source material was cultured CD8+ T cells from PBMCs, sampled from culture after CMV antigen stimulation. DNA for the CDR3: TGTGCCAGCAGCCCGGGGTTAGCTGAAGCTTTCTTT. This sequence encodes CASSPGLAEAFF. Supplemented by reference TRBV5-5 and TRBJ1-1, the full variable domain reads DAGVTQSPTHLIKTRGQQVTLRCSPISGHKSVSWYQQVLGQGPQFIFQYYEKEERGRGNFPDRFSARQFPNYSSELNVNALLLGDSALYLCASSPGLAEAFFGQGTRLTVV.